This T cell receptor (beta chain) was obtained from a study of neurological immune-mediated disorders. MiXCR, run by TCRdb on the 5' RACE reads, gives a single entry per CDR3 protein. The sample yields 45,000 to 70,000 distinct CDR3 sequences, 4% to 5.5% seen once. This CDR3 spans 20 amino acids. In its sample, this clonotype was seen many times. The sequenced material came from PBMCs. The receptor was isolated from a man aged 50-59 years with multiple sclerosis. This chain links TRBV21-1 with TRBJ1-5; TRBD1, the D gene given by the table, was not confirmed from the DNA. TRBV21-1 is a recognized pseudogene. This chain's CDR3 is CASSKGGTRDRGMENQPQHF. CDR3 bases: TGTGCCAGCAGCAAAGGCGGGACCCGGGACAGGGGTATGGAGAATCAGCCCCAGCATTTT.